This TCR beta chain was sequenced for a study of a mutant IDH1 vaccine in newly diagnosed glioma. The overall study: Earlier care involved radiotherapy, temozolomide, or both, and the majority received both.

Time point noted: week 35, safety follow-up. The study gave 300 ug of mutant IDH1 20-mer peptide per vaccine dose, with topical imiquimod. The table came from immunoSEQ multiplex PCR; TCRdb's copy has only in-frame clones and leaves some out. Among 50,000 to 75,000 clones listed, under 85% were seen once. Comments on this clone: Its antigen is unidentified. Additional DNA sequences in this sample encode the identical CDR3.

This CDR3 contains 15 residues. The germline V gene has CDR1 LGHNA and CDR2 YSLEER. Trimming cost V 0 bases and J 4 bases, with 12 bases left between them. Regarding the study as a whole: Seemingly, pseudoprogression had no relation to changes in the top peripheral T cell clonotypes.

The rearrangement joins TRBV4-3 to TRBJ1-1; possible D gene TRBD1, 5 bases. This sequence was found in a middle-aged man with glioma. Sequencing was performed on PBMCs, taken from a glioma patient whose treatment included an IDH1 peptide vaccine. The CDR3 spells CASSQEAGRGTEAFF. CDR3 coding DNA: TGCGCCAGCAGCCAAGAAGCGGGGAGGGGCACTGAAGCTTTCTTT.